Following are 24 T cell receptor beta chains from one sample sequenced in a study of shared clonotypes between healthy human individuals (dated by TCRdb to the early 2020s). Receptors were amplified or captured by the immunoSEQ multiplex PCR assay. TCRdb limited this immuneACCESS table to in-frame rearrangements with V and J called. A share of clones is missing; checked studies link under half to unresolved V genes, and the rest is unexplained. The sample table shows around 700,000 clones, and more than 70% are seen once. Around 2% of the sample rests with the top ten. Sequenced input: memory CD4+ T cells sorted from blood. The sample's cell subset or site label, decoded: CD45RA-negative fraction. Source of these receptors: a woman younger than 45 in good health.

The rearrangement links TRBV5-6 to TRBJ1-5; no definite D call. The germline CDR1 and CDR2 sequences are SGHDT and YYEEEE. V shed 4 bases and J shed 6 bases, with 14 bases lying between them. The CDR3 has 14 residues. This CDR3 is CASSEMGRTQPQHF. In nucleotides, the CDR3 is TGTGCCAGCAGCGAGATGGGAAGGACTCAGCCCCAGCATTTT. The whole variable domain, remainder taken from reference TRBV5-6 and TRBJ1-5, is DAGVTQSPTHLIKTRGQQVTLRCSPKSGHDTVSWYQQALGQGPQFIFQYYEEEERQRGNFPDRFSGHQFPNYSSELNVNALLLGDSALYLCASSEMGRTQPQHFGDGTRLSIL.

Worth noting for this clone: Other DNA sequences in this specimen translate into the identical CDR3. The V call is TRBV10-3, the J call TRBJ1-5, with a tentative D call TRBD1 (5 bases). This CDR3 spans 12 amino acids. CDR1 is ENHRY, CDR2 SYGVKD, per germline. V gave up 4 bases and J gave up 5 bases, with 6 bases separating them. The CDR3 DNA sequence: TGTGCCATCAGTGGAGGGGATCAGCCCCAGCATTTT. As protein: CAISGGDQPQHF.

The V and J genes are TRBV11-3 and TRBJ1-1, with unresolved D. Germline V CDR1 and CDR2: SGHNT, YENEEA. CDR3 size: 12 residues. Trimming stripped 5 bases from V and 10 bases from J, with 14 bases between. The CDR3 DNA reads TGTGCCAGCAGCGAGACCAGCGGGATAGCTTTCTTT. This translates into CASSETSGIAFF. The full variable domain, rest sourced from reference TRBV11-3 and TRBJ1-1, is EAGVVQSPRYKIIEKKQPVAFWCNPISGHNTLYWYLQNLGQGPELLIRYENEEAVDDSQLPKDRFSAERLKGVDSTLKIQPAELGDSAVYLCASSETSGIAFFGQGTRLTVV.

The sample holds a few counts of this clone. The chain has TRBV6-4 and TRBJ2-3; 16 bases are a match to TRBD2. This CDR3 contains 17 residues. CDR1 is MRHNA, CDR2 SNTAGT, per germline. V was pared by 3 bases and J by 5 bases, with 5 bases of the junction left unmatched. CDR3 in amino acids: CASSEGLAGGPGDTQYF. The CDR3, as DNA: TGTGCCAGCAGTGAGGGACTAGCGGGAGGGCCCGGAGATACGCAGTATTTT.

At least ten counts were recorded for this clone. The chain carries TRBV7-8 and TRBJ1-1, with D possibly matching TRBD1 (6 bases). CDR3 length equals 18 residues. The germline V and J ends were trimmed by 5 bases and 6 bases, with 28 bases remaining between them. Germline CDR1 is SGHVS and CDR2 is FQNEAQ. The CDR3 reads CASSRVSYSGTSFSEAFF. DNA of the CDR3: TGTGCCAGCAGCCGAGTTTCCTACTCCGGGACATCCTTTTCTGAAGCTTTCTTT.

The chain links TRBV5-6 to TRBJ1-3; no firm D call. V was clipped by 3 bases and J by 0 bases, with 10 bases between them. The germline gives CDR1 SGHDT, CDR2 YYEEEE. This CDR3 has 15 residues. The CDR3 loop is CASSSTTSSGNTIYF. In DNA, the CDR3 is TGTGCCAGCAGCTCGACAACTAGCTCTGGAAACACCATATATTTT. The whole variable domain, remainder taken from reference TRBV5-6 and TRBJ1-3, is DAGVTQSPTHLIKTRGQQVTLRCSPKSGHDTVSWYQQALGQGPQFIFQYYEEEERQRGNFPDRFSGHQFPNYSSELNVNALLLGDSALYLCASSSTTSSGNTIYFGEGSWLTVV.

This clone was picked up one time. This chain links TRBV7-9 with TRBJ1-2; the D is unclear. The germline CDR1 and CDR2 sequences are SEHNR and FQNEAQ (reference sequence). This CDR3 region has 11 residues. Trimming shortened V by 2 bases and J by 7 bases, and 5 bases separated the two germline ends. As DNA, the CDR3 is TGTGCCAGCAGCTTACTTTCTGGCTACACCTTC. This translates into CASSLLSGYTF.

This rearrangement joins TRBV19 to TRBJ2-3, with 7 bases aligning to TRBD1. Germline-derived CDR1 and CDR2 are LNHDA and SQIVND (reference sequence). The V segment lost 5 bases and the J segment 6 bases; nucleotides outside the gene matches: 14. This CDR3 has 16 amino acids. Written as DNA, the CDR3 is TGTGCCAGTAGTGCCCCCCGGGACAGTAGGAGGGATACGCAGTATTTT. This encodes CASSAPRDSRRDTQYF.

This clone was seen ten or more times. The V gene is TRBV9, the J gene TRBJ2-4; D is uncertain. The V gene lost 5 bases and the J gene lost 3 bases, with 9 bases spanning the gap. The germline V gene has CDR1 SGDLS and CDR2 YYNGEE. The CDR3 loop spans 13 amino acids. The CDR3 sequence: CASSGADKNIQYF. The CDR3 DNA is TGTGCCAGCAGTGGAGCAGACAAAAACATTCAGTACTTC.

The chain carries TRBV6-5 and TRBJ1-4; TRBD1 is a possible D gene (5 bases). Germline values: CDR1 MNHEY, CDR2 SVGAGI. The CDR3 sequence is 15 residues long. V lost 0 bases to trimming and J lost 9 bases, with 14 bases between them. CDR3: CASSYSATSGQKLFF. The CDR3 region has the DNA TGTGCCAGCAGTTACTCGGCTACCTCGGGACAAAAACTGTTTTTT.

The chain couples TRBV18 to TRBJ1-2; 10 bases map to TRBD1. Germline loops: CDR1 KGHSH, CDR2 LQKENI. V lost 7 bases, J lost 1 base, and 6 bases stayed unmatched. CDR3 length equals 15 residues. CDR3 sequence reads: CASYQGTGVNYGYTF. The DNA for the CDR3 is TGTGCCAGCTACCAGGGGACAGGGGTTAACTATGGCTACACCTTC. The full variable domain, completed using reference TRBV18 and TRBJ1-2, is NAGVMQNPRHLVRRRGQEARLRCSPMKGHSHVYWYRQLPEEGLKFMVYLQKENIIDESGMPKERFSAEFPKEGPSILRIQQVVRGDSAAYFCASYQGTGVNYGYTFGSGTRLTVV.

This clone was counted once. The chain employs TRBV28 and TRBJ2-7; no reliable D call. Trimming took 2 bases from V and 3 from J, leaving 17 bases between them. Germline V gene data show CDR1 as MDHEN and CDR2 as SYDVKM. The CDR3 sequence is 16 residues long. The DNA for the CDR3 is TGTGCCAGCAGTTTAAATGGGAATCTGTTGGTCTACGAGCAGTACTTC. It translates to CASSLNGNLLVYEQYF.

The V call is TRBV2, the J call TRBJ2-5; 7 bases match TRBD2. The J call may not be correct, given that the DNA end is closer to TRBJ2-7. The CDR3 is made up of 14 amino acids. Germline assignment: CDR1 SNHLY and CDR2 FYNNEI. The CDR3 bases are TGTGCCAGCTCATCATACCTAGCGGCCTACGAGCAGTACTTC. Translating gives CASSSYLAAYEQYF.

This chain links TRBV7-2 with TRBJ1-2, with unresolved D. CDR1 SGHTA and CDR2 FQGNSA come from the germline V gene. This CDR3 spans 12 amino acids. V dropped 1 base and J dropped 8 bases, with 8 bases sitting between them. CDR3 nucleotides: TGTGCCAGCAGCTTAGAAATTGGCGGCTACACCTTC. It translates to CASSLEIGGYTF.

V is TRBV6-1 and J is TRBJ2-3; no definite D call. This CDR3 has 12 amino acids. Germline CDR1 MNHNS, CDR2 SASEGT. The V and J ends lost 8 bases and 6 bases respectively, with 12 bases between them. The CDR3 reads CASLGRVDTQYF. DNA of the CDR3: TGTGCCAGCCTGGGTAGAGTGGATACGCAGTATTTT.

This rearrangement joins TRBV19 to TRBJ1-1, with D perhaps matching TRBD1 (5 bases). Germline V gene lookup returns CDR1 LNHDA and CDR2 SQIVND (reference sequence). The CDR3 has 15 amino acids. V was pared by 4 bases and J by 2 bases, with 14 bases between. CDR3 coding DNA: TGTGCCAGTAGTAGGACCCGGGACCCCAACACTGAAGCTTTCTTT. It specifies CASSRTRDPNTEAFF.

The V call is TRBV19, the J call TRBJ2-6; D unresolved. Germline V lookup: CDR1 LNHDA, CDR2 SQIVND (reference sequence). This CDR3 has 15 amino acids. V lost 6 bases, J lost 0 bases, and 9 bases lay in between. CDR3 nucleotide sequence: TGTGCCAGTAGCTCAGCCTTCTCTGGGGCCAACGTCCTGACTTTC. Translated, it gives CASSSAFSGANVLTF.

The DNA of the CDR3 is TGTGCCAGCTCACCAACCAACAGGGTCGGTGCCTATGGCTACACCTTC. This sequence encodes CASSPTNRVGAYGYTF. This chain joins TRBV18 and TRBJ1-2, with a tentative D call TRBD1 (6 bases). V shed 2 bases and J shed 4 bases, with 17 bases lying between them. The CDR3 extends over 16 amino acids. CDR1 is KGHSH, CDR2 LQKENI, per germline.

On this clone: It is likely a read error: a sequence one base away is far more abundant. This same CDR3 is encoded by further DNA sequences in the sample. The chain links TRBV11-2 to TRBJ1-2; no clear D. The V and J ends lost 5 bases and 5 bases respectively, with 9 bases between them. The germline V gene has CDR1 SGHAT and CDR2 FQNNGV. The CDR3 runs 12 residues. The CDR3 loop reads CASSPDGYGYTF. DNA of the CDR3: TGTGCCAGCAGCCCGGACGGATATGGCTACACCTTC.

V and J are TRBV7-8 and TRBJ2-7; tentatively, D is TRBD1 or TRBD2 (5 bases each). Trimming shortened V by 4 bases and J by 5 bases, and 18 bases separated the two germline ends. The CDR3 has 15 amino acids. The germline V gene has CDR1 SGHVS and CDR2 FQNEAQ. The chain's CDR3 is CASSWDLSPFNEQYF. The CDR3 DNA reads as TGTGCCAGCAGCTGGGACCTCTCCCCGTTCAACGAGCAGTACTTC. Full variable domain (remainder filled in from reference TRBV7-8 and TRBJ2-7): GAGVSQSPRYKVAKRGQDVALRCDPISGHVSLFWYQQALGQGPEFLTYFQNEAQLDKSGLPSDRFFAERPEGSVSTLKIQRTQQEDSAVYLCASSWDLSPFNEQYFGPGTRLTVT.

V usage is TRBV5-1 and J usage is TRBJ1-1, with 10 bases fitting TRBD1. J was trimmed by 7 bases and V by 3 bases; bases with no gene match: 3. CDR1 is SGHRS, CDR2 YFSETQ, per germline. The CDR3 is 13 amino acids. CDR3 sequence (DNA): TGCGCCAGCAGCTGGAGGACAGGGGGTGAAGCTTTCTTT. As protein: CASSWRTGGEAFF.

Remarks on this clone: A far larger clone is a single base away, which makes a read error likely. The same CDR3 arises from other DNA sequences in this sample as well. The chain joins TRBV11-2 to TRBJ2-7, with TRBD2 identical over 7 bases. Germline V CDR1 and CDR2: SGHAT, FQNNGV. The CDR3 runs to 14 residues. V shed 3 bases, J shed 0 bases, and the junction held 2 bases outside the gene matches. This CDR3 is CASSLQRDSYEQYF. CDR3 sequence (DNA): TGTGCCAGCAGCTTGCAGCGGGACTCCTACGAGCAGTACTTC.

This clone occurred once. V and J are TRBV2 and TRBJ2-7; tentative D call: TRBD2 (6 bases). Germline CDR1 and CDR2: SNHLY and FYNNEI. This CDR3 contains 15 residues. V was pared by 6 bases and J by 0 bases, with 15 bases between. CDR3 loop: CASRGPWEVSYEQYF. The CDR3 DNA sequence: TGTGCCAGCAGGGGGCCCTGGGAGGTCTCCTACGAGCAGTACTTC.

This clone was seen a handful of times. This chain joins TRBV5-4 and TRBJ2-2; D perhaps matches TRBD2 (5 bases). V was pared by 0 bases and J by 6 bases, with 18 bases between. Per the germline V gene, CDR1 is SGHNT and CDR2 is YYREEE (reference sequence). The CDR3 spans 17 residues. CDR3 sequence reads: CASSLGGGSEVAGELFF. The CDR3 region has the DNA TGTGCCAGCAGCTTGGGGGGTGGTAGCGAGGTCGCCGGGGAGCTGTTTTTT.